A single T cell receptor (beta chain) is shown here with its context. This CDR3 is built from 15 residues. V shed 3 bases, J shed 2 bases, and the junction held 7 bases outside the gene matches. The V gene's germline CDR1 is SEHNR and CDR2 FQNEAQ (reference sequence). This entry comes from a study of shared clonotypes between healthy human individuals. Assay runs were performed at deep level. Clones were sequenced by immunoSEQ multiplex PCR, and TCRdb holds only the in-frame ones, with some missing. This table holds 2 million to 2.5 million clones, roughly 92% found once. Material for sequencing was naive CD4+ T cells from PBMCs. Subset denoted: CD45RA+ positively selected. This receptor was taken from a man aged 18 to 29 in good health. Some clones in this sample may be carry-over from other donors' samples. The rearrangement links TRBV7-9 to TRBJ2-7, with 7 bases that match TRBD1. Here the CDR3 DNA reads TGTGCCAGCAGCTTCATTGGGGACAGAGCCTACGAGCAGTACTTC. Amino acids: CASSFIGDRAYEQYF.